This is a list of T cell receptor beta chains from one sample in a study of post-analysis software for immune sequencing data. MiXCR, applied by TCRdb to the PCR reads, yields one record per CDR3 protein. The data show hundreds of thousands of distinct CDR3 sequences, with 25% to 30% seen just once and about 0.5% held by the top ten. Input material: blood. The origin of the receptors is a girl aged 5-17 years with multiple sclerosis. Both conserved end residues are part of each CDR3. D genes are given only for firm matches. Not all rows give a size; the values are once, few, many and, for expanded clones, a class.

D	V	size	J	DNA	CDR3
-	TRBV5-1	few	TRBJ2-1	TGCGCCAGCAGCGTGGAAGGAGGTTCCTCTTTATGGGGGGAGCAGTTCTTC	CASSVEGGSSLWGEQFF
-	TRBV7-2	-	TRBJ1-2	TGTGCCAGCAGCTTAGTCCCAGTTAGGTTCCCTAACTATGGCTACACCTTC	CASSLVPVRFPNYGYTF
-	TRBV29-1	many	TRBJ2-7	TGCAGCGTTCGGCAGGGGCCCTACGAGCAGTACTTC	CSVRQGPYEQYF
-	TRBV5-1	-	TRBJ1-4	TGCGCCAGCAGCTTCCGTGCAAAACTGTTTTTT	CASSFRAKLFF
-	TRBV7-2	few	TRBJ2-1	TGTGCCAGCAGCACCCGGGACAGGGACGCGGGAGGATGGTACAATGAGCAGTTCTTC	CASSTRDRDAGGWYNEQFF
-	TRBV6-1	-	TRBJ2-3	TGTGCCAGCAGTGAAAGGCCGCTCGATACGCAGTATTTT	CASSERPLDTQYF
TRBD1	TRBV7-8	-	TRBJ2-3	TGTGCCAGCAGCTTCGCCGGGACAGGGGGCCTGAGCACAGATACGCAGTATTTT	CASSFAGTGGLSTDTQYF
TRBD1	TRBV5-1	-	TRBJ2-7	TGCGCCAGCAGCCTCGGGACAGGGGACCACGAGCAGTACTTC	CASSLGTGDHEQYF
TRBD2	TRBV6-5	-	TRBJ2-5	TGTGCCAGCAGTTACTTCCCTAGCGGAGAAGAGACCCAGTACTTC	CASSYFPSGEETQYF
-	TRBV7-2	many	TRBJ1-4	TGTGCCAGCAGCTTAGCTAGGACAGCTGCTAATGAAAAACTGTTTTTT	CASSLARTAANEKLFF
-	TRBV4-1	-	TRBJ1-2	TGCGCCAGCAGCCAAGGGGGACTCGGGGGCTACACCTTC	CASSQGGLGGYTF
TRBD1	TRBV29-1	-	TRBJ1-3	TGCAGCACAGGGGAGCCTGGAAACACCATATATTTT	CSTGEPGNTIYF
TRBD1	TRBV28	few	TRBJ1-5	TGTGCCAGCACTGCCGACAGGGTTAATCAGCCCCAGCATTTT	CASTADRVNQPQHF
TRBD2	TRBV11-2	few	TRBJ2-7	TGTGCCAGCAGCAAACGGACTAGCGTCTACGAGCAGTACTTC	CASSKRTSVYEQYF
-	TRBV12-3/TRBV12-4	-	TRBJ2-1	TGTGCCAGCAGTCGCCGCGACTACAATGAGCAGTTCTTC	CASSRRDYNEQFF
TRBD1	TRBV10-3	few	TRBJ1-1	TGTGCCACGGATCCAGGGGGCGTGAACACTGAAGCTTTCTTT	CATDPGGVNTEAFF
TRBD1	TRBV24-1	once	TRBJ2-1	TGTGCCACCAGTGAGCCTTTGGACAGGGCGATCAATGAGCAGTTCTTC	CATSEPLDRAINEQFF
TRBD1	TRBV6-6	-	TRBJ2-3	TGTGCCAGCAGCAACCCCGGGACAGGGACAGATACGCAGTATTTT	CASSNPGTGTDTQYF
TRBD1	TRBV7-9	-	TRBJ2-7	TGTGCCAGCAGGGCAGGGGGTAGCTCCTACAATGAGCAGTACTTC	CASRAGGSSYNEQYF
-	TRBV5-6	-	TRBJ2-5	TGTGCCAGCAGAGCTGGGCGGATAGGGGAGACCCAGTACTTC	CASRAGRIGETQYF
-	TRBV7-2	few	TRBJ1-6	TGTGCCAGCAGCCCCCTCCCCCGAACTTTATTGTCACCCCTCCACTTT	CASSPLPRTLLSPLHF
-	TRBV20-1	-	TRBJ2-5	TGCAGTGTCGGGCCCAAGGGGGTCCAAGAGACCCAGTACTTC	CSVGPKGVQETQYF
-	TRBV5-1	-	TRBJ1-2	TGCGCCAGCAGCAACCGGACAGTTAACTATGGCTACACCTTC	CASSNRTVNYGYTF
-	TRBV5-1	few	TRBJ1-5	TGCGCCAGCAGCTTGGGTGAAGTCAATCAGCCCCAGCATTTT	CASSLGEVNQPQHF
TRBD1	TRBV28	-	TRBJ2-3	TGTGCCAGCAGTACGACAGGGGTTAAGGAGTATTTT	CASSTTGVKEYF
-	TRBV27	-	TRBJ2-7	TGTGCCAGCAGTCCCTTGGGGGGAGTTAGGGGAGAGCAGTACTTC	CASSPLGGVRGEQYF
TRBD2	TRBV4-3	-	TRBJ2-7	TGCGCCAGCAGCCAAGATATAAGCGGGAGAAACTACGAGCAGTACTTC	CASSQDISGRNYEQYF
-	TRBV4-1	-	TRBJ1-2	TGCGCCAGCGGCCAAGACAACAGGAAGTACACCTTC	CASGQDNRKYTF
TRBD2	TRBV5-1	-	TRBJ2-2	TGCGCCAGCATCCCCGGCGGGAGGGCACGGACCGGGGAGCTGTTTTTT	CASIPGGRARTGELFF
TRBD1	TRBV20-1	-	TRBJ2-3	TGCAGTGCTAGGTCCGGGACAGGGGTTACAGATACGCAGTATTTT	CSARSGTGVTDTQYF
TRBD2	TRBV3-1	-	TRBJ2-1	TGTGCCAGCAGCCCCCCGCCTCGCGGGAGCTCCTACAATGAGCAGTTCTTC	CASSPPPRGSSYNEQFF
-	TRBV7-9	many	TRBJ2-7	TGTGCCAGCAGCGACGGGACAAACTCTGAGCAGTACTTC	CASSDGTNSEQYF
TRBD1	TRBV28	-	TRBJ2-5	TGTGCCAGCAGACCCCGGACAGGGCTGGAGACCCAGTACTTC	CASRPRTGLETQYF
TRBD2	TRBV7-2	-	TRBJ2-3	TGTGCCAACAGCTTAACTAGCGGGGGAAGAGATACGCAGTATTTT	CANSLTSGGRDTQYF
-	TRBV5-1	few	TRBJ2-5	TGCGCCAGCAGCTTGGTCCCGGGAGAGGGGGAGACCCAGTACTTC	CASSLVPGEGETQYF
-	TRBV6-1	-	TRBJ1-4	TGTGCCAGCAGTGCACAGGGCGAGCGGGGCCGGATTGCTCCGAATGAAAAACTGTTTTTT	CASSAQGERGRIAPNEKLFF
TRBD1	TRBV29-1	few	TRBJ2-7	TGCAGCGTTGTGGGGACAGGGGGCTGGCAGTACTTC	CSVVGTGGWQYF
-	TRBV2	-	TRBJ2-5	TGTGCCAGCAGTCGAGGGAGTGGCCCGGAGACCCAGTACTTC	CASSRGSGPETQYF
-	TRBV3-1	few	TRBJ2-5	TGTGCCAGCAGCCAAGTACGACGAAATCAAGAGACCCAGTACTTC	CASSQVRRNQETQYF
-	TRBV6-5	few	TRBJ1-2	TGTGCCAGCAGGTCGAGGGGGGCGGCGAACTATGGCTACACCTTC	CASRSRGAANYGYTF
-	TRBV7-9	-	TRBJ2-7	TGTGCCAGCAGTTATAGTGGGCGAAGCGGCGAGCAGTACTTC	CASSYSGRSGEQYF
-	TRBV7-2	many	TRBJ1-2	TGTGCCAGCAGCCTCGTCAGGGGTGGCTACACCTTC	CASSLVRGGYTF
-	TRBV20-1	many	TRBJ1-2	TGCAGTGCTAGAGGGTCGGGGACGCCGGGTGGCTACACCTTC	CSARGSGTPGGYTF
-	TRBV6-5	-	TRBJ1-6	TGTGCCAGCAGTTACTCGGTCAGGGGTGAGCGTAATTCACCCCTCCACTTT	CASSYSVRGERNSPLHF
TRBD2	TRBV5-5	few	TRBJ2-2	TGTGCCAGCAGCTTGGTAGCGGGCACCGGGGAGCTGTTTTTT	CASSLVAGTGELFF
-	TRBV28	many	TRBJ2-7	TGTGCCAGCAGTTTTCTCAGGGGCGAGCAGTACTTC	CASSFLRGEQYF
-	TRBV28	-	TRBJ2-1	TGTGCCAGCAGTTACAAACAGGGCGGCGGACCCTACGAGCAGTTCTTC	CASSYKQGGGPYEQFF
TRBD2	TRBV7-2	-	TRBJ2-1	TGTGCCAGCAGCCTCCGACTAGCGGAACACAATGAGCAGTTCTTC	CASSLRLAEHNEQFF
-	TRBV10-3	few	TRBJ2-1	TGTGCCATCAGTGATGTGGGAGATGAGCAGTTCTTC	CAISDVGDEQFF
TRBD1	TRBV20-1	few	TRBJ2-5	TGCAGTGCTAGACGGACAGGGTCCCAAGAGACCCAGTACTTC	CSARRTGSQETQYF
-	TRBV18	-	TRBJ1-2	TGTGCCAGCTCACCGATGAGGGACTACACCTTC	CASSPMRDYTF
-	TRBV20-1	-	TRBJ2-3	TGCAGTGCTAGAGATGATAGGGCAGGTGCGGATACGCAGTATTTT	CSARDDRAGADTQYF
-	TRBV12-3/TRBV12-4	-	TRBJ2-7	TGTGCCAGCAGTCCTAGTGGGGAGCAGTACTTC	CASSPSGEQYF
TRBD2	TRBV11-2	-	TRBJ2-3	TGTGCCAGCAGCCACGCTTGGACTAGCGGCGATACGCAGTATTTT	CASSHAWTSGDTQYF
TRBD2	TRBV20-1	few	TRBJ2-1	TGCAGTGCGATAGCGGGAAACTCCTACAATGAGCAGTTCTTC	CSAIAGNSYNEQFF
-	TRBV20-1	once	TRBJ1-5	TGCAGTGCTACCGTCTCGAGTAGCAATCAGCCCCAGCATTTT	CSATVSSSNQPQHF
-	TRBV7-2	many	TRBJ2-7	TGTGCCAGCAGAACAGGGTCCGAGCAGTACTTC	CASRTGSEQYF
TRBD2	TRBV10-3	-	TRBJ2-5	TGTGCCATCAGTGAGTCGGGCGGGGGAGAGACCCAGTACTTC	CAISESGGGETQYF
TRBD1	TRBV6-1	few	TRBJ2-5	TGTGCCAGCAGCAGGGGGCCCTGGGAGACCCAGTACTTC	CASSRGPWETQYF
-	TRBV29-1	-	TRBJ2-1	TGCAGCGTTAAAGCGCCGCGGGGACAAGAGACCCAGTTCTTC	CSVKAPRGQETQFF